This T cell receptor (beta chain) was obtained from a study of blood T cell repertoires in COVID-19. Across the study: Both acute and convalescent COVID-19 samples were obtained from the United States, Italy and Spain. The analysed material was cDNA or gDNA that came from T cells, B-cell-depleted T cells, or PBMCs.

CDR3 size: 14 residues. The V gene lost 8 bases and the J gene lost 1 base, with 15 bases spanning the gap. In the source study's methods: Amplification of reference gene primers provided the estimated nucleated cell counts. TCRdb keeps only in-frame clones here, not all; method: immunoSEQ multiplex PCR. That table is the source of V, J and clone size, and D and trimming were worked out from the DNA. The sample holds 120,000 to 150,000 clones; around 89% are singletons and the top ten take around 15%. The sequenced sample consisted of peripheral blood. The chain uses TRBV5-3 and TRBJ1-1; maybe TRBD1 (5 bases). TRBV5-3 is an ORF; its function is uncertain. The TCR sequence derives from a man aged 18 to 35 with COVID-19, enrolled during active disease. CDR3 DNA sequence: TGTGCCAGTTCTGGGACTTCCAGGAACACTGAAGCTTTCTTT. Protein: CASSGTSRNTEAFF.